The entry that follows covers one T cell receptor (beta chain) sequence. Original processing methods: Using reference gene primer amplification, nucleated cell counts were estimated. TCRdb's table, derived via immunoSEQ multiplex PCR, lists solely in-frame clones and lacks some. The V and J calls and clone size are taken from that table; D and trimming were inferred from the DNA. The table lists around 220,000 clones, roughly 89% of them singletons. These data come from a study of blood T cell repertoires in COVID-19. Across the whole study: Spain, Italy and the United States supplied samples that represented acute and convalescent COVID-19.

Trimming left V 4 bases short and J 6 bases short, with 19 bases between. Germline CDR1 SGHDT, CDR2 YYEEEE. The CDR3 runs 16 residues. Sequenced sample: PBMCs or T cells enriched from blood (not recorded which). This chain connects TRBV5-6 to TRBJ2-2; possible D gene TRBD2, 5 bases. This sequence originates from a man under 40 who had been exposed to COVID-19. The CDR3 is CASSARVEGRAGELFF. The CDR3 DNA is TGTGCCAGCAGCGCCCGGGTCGAGGGAAGGGCCGGGGAGCTGTTTTTT. Based on the CDR3 plus reference TRBV5-6 and TRBJ2-2, the full variable domain is DAGVTQSPTHLIKTRGQQVTLRCSPKSGHDTVSWYQQALGQGPQFIFQYYEEEERQRGNFPDRFSGHQFPNYSSELNVNALLLGDSALYLCASSARVEGRAGELFFGEGSRLTVL.